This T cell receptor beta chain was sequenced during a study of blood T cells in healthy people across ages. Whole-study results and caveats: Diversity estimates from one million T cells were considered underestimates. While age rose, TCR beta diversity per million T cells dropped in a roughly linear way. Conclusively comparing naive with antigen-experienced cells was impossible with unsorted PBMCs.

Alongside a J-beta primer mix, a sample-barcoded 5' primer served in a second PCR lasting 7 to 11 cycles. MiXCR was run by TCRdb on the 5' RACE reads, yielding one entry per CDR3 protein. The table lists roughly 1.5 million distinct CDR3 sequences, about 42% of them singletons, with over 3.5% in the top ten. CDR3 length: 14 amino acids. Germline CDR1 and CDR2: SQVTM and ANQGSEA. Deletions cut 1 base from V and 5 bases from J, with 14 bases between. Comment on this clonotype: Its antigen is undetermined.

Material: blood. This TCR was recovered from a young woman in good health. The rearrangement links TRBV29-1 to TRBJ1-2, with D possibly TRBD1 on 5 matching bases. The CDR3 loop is CSVEVQSAGYGYTF. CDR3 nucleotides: TGCAGCGTTGAAGTACAGAGTGCAGGGTATGGCTACACCTTC.